The 12 T cell receptor beta chains listed next were all sequenced from one sample in a study of blood T cell repertoires in COVID-19 (dated by TCRdb to about 2020). The receptor library was made with the immunoSEQ multiplex PCR assay. Held by TCRdb, this immuneACCESS table contains in-frame sequences only and omits some clones. Under half of the omission traces to an unresolved V gene where checked; the cause of the rest is unknown. A total of 270,000 or so clones appear in this sample, 85% to 90% of them only once. Of the sample, about 4% falls within the top ten clones. Sequenced input: PBMCs or T cells enriched from blood (not recorded which). These receptors all stem from a woman aged 30 to 39 with acute COVID-19.

The rearrangement uses TRBV7-2 and TRBJ2-7; 7 positions match TRBD2. This CDR3 comprises 16 residues. V was pared by 1 base and J by 9 bases, with 15 bases of the junction left unmatched. CDR1 and CDR2 (germline): SGHTA, FQGNSA. DNA for the CDR3: TGTGCCAGCAGCTTAGAGACCCAGGTTGCGGGAGAGGGGCAGTACTTC. The encoded protein is CASSLETQVAGEGQYF.

This chain connects TRBV5-6 to TRBJ2-7; D unresolved. V was cut by 1 base and J by 5 bases, with 13 bases left in between. The CDR3 totals 14 residues. Germline V gene lookup returns CDR1 SGHDT and CDR2 YYEEEE. The CDR3 sequence: CASSLKLSLHEQYF. CDR3 DNA sequence: TGTGCCAGCAGCTTGAAGCTATCCCTCCACGAGCAGTACTTC.

The V gene is TRBV27, the J gene TRBJ2-1; 10 positions match TRBD2. Germline V CDR1 and CDR2: MNHEY, SMNVEV (reference sequence). V trimming: 3 bases; J trimming: 8 bases; junction bases outside the gene matches: 10. The CDR3 is 16 amino acids. CDR3 region: CASSFVRLAGVHEQFF. The DNA of the CDR3 is TGTGCCAGCAGTTTTGTACGGCTAGCGGGAGTCCATGAGCAGTTCTTC.

The chain combines TRBV30 with TRBJ2-7, with a tentative D call TRBD1 (6 bases). The CDR3 spans 13 residues. Between the trimmed V and J ends, which lost 0 bases and 9 bases, there was a span of 15 bases. Germline V gene lookup returns CDR1 GTSNPN and CDR2 SVGIG (reference sequence). The CDR3 region is CAWSVLGALSQYF. CDR3 DNA: TGTGCCTGGAGTGTTTTGGGGGCCCTGTCGCAGTACTTC.

This chain joins TRBV4-2 and TRBJ2-7; D perhaps matches TRBD2 (7 bases). The CDR3 is made up of 16 amino acids. Germline V gene lookup returns CDR1 LGHNA and CDR2 YNFKEQ. The V end was cut by 0 bases, the J end by 0 bases, with 12 bases between. The CDR3 loop reads CASSQDRGGISYEQYF. CDR3 DNA: TGTGCCAGCAGCCAAGATAGGGGGGGGATCTCCTACGAGCAGTACTTC.

J is TRBJ1-5 and V is TRBV18; D not certain. This CDR3 has 15 amino acids. With 2 bases removed from V and 2 bases from J, the gap between germline ends came to 10 bases. The V gene's germline CDR1 is KGHSH and CDR2 LQKENI. CDR3 loop: CASSPEPPGNQPQHF. The DNA of the CDR3 is TGTGCCAGCTCACCAGAGCCTCCCGGCAATCAGCCCCAGCATTTT.

The chain couples TRBV19 to TRBJ2-7; D not certain. Trimming took off 1 base at V and 2 bases at J, with 12 bases between the two ends. This CDR3 comprises 15 residues. Germline assignment: CDR1 LNHDA and CDR2 SQIVND (reference sequence). The CDR3 region is CASSIGRRSAYEQYF. CDR3 nucleotide sequence: TGTGCCAGTAGTATAGGGAGACGGAGCGCCTACGAGCAGTACTTC.

This chain links TRBV11-2 with TRBJ2-7; D may be TRBD2 (5 bases). Germline lookup yields CDR1 SGHAT and CDR2 FQNNGV. Between the trimmed V and J ends, which lost 7 bases and 4 bases, there was a span of 14 bases. The CDR3 extends over 13 amino acids. The CDR3 protein is CASKREVGYEQYF. CDR3 nucleotides: TGTGCCAGCAAGAGGGAAGTCGGGTACGAGCAGTACTTC. Using reference TRBV11-2 and TRBJ2-7 for the parts outside the CDR3, the full variable domain is EAGVAQSPRYKIIEKRQSVAFWCNPISGHATLYWYQQILGQGPKLLIQFQNNGVVDDSQLPKDRFSAERLKGVDSTLKIQPAKLEDSAVYLCASKREVGYEQYFGPGTRLTVT.

This sequence joins TRBV5-4 and TRBJ1-3; 7 bases line up with TRBD1. The CDR3 is 14 residues long. From germline, CDR1 is SGHNT and CDR2 YYREEE (reference sequence). With 4 bases clipped from V and 4 bases from J, the junction kept 5 bases outside the gene matches. The CDR3 DNA sequence: TGTGCCAGCAGCCCTTGGGACAGCGGAAACACCATATATTTT. This codes for CASSPWDSGNTIYF.

This clone was detected a few times. The chain combines TRBV6-1 with TRBJ1-1, with a weak D call TRBD1 (5 bases). The V gene's germline CDR1 is MNHNS and CDR2 SASEGT. Trimming stripped 5 bases from V and 3 bases from J, with 13 bases between. The CDR3 runs to 14 residues. The CDR3 reads CASSFEEGHTEAFF. The CDR3, as DNA: TGTGCCAGCAGTTTCGAGGAGGGGCACACTGAAGCTTTCTTT.

CDR3 in amino acids: CASSPRTSGRRAGELFF. CDR3 DNA: TGTGCCAGCAGTCCCCGGACTAGCGGGAGGAGAGCCGGGGAGCTGTTTTTT. The V call is TRBV28, the J call TRBJ2-2; 14 nucleotides align to TRBD2. The CDR3 has 17 amino acids. J gave up 6 bases and V 5 bases, and 8 bases lay outside the gene matches. Germline V CDR1 and CDR2: MDHEN, SYDVKM.

The chain has TRBV27 and TRBJ2-1; 8 bases are shared with TRBD2. Germline V CDR1 and CDR2: MNHEY, SMNVEV (reference sequence). CDR3 length: 14 amino acids. The V gene end was trimmed by 2 bases and the J gene end by 9 bases; junction bases not matched to a gene: 6. In DNA, the CDR3 is TGTGCCAGCAGTTTACGGGAGGGGGTCGCTGAGCAGTTCTTC. It yields the protein CASSLREGVAEQFF.